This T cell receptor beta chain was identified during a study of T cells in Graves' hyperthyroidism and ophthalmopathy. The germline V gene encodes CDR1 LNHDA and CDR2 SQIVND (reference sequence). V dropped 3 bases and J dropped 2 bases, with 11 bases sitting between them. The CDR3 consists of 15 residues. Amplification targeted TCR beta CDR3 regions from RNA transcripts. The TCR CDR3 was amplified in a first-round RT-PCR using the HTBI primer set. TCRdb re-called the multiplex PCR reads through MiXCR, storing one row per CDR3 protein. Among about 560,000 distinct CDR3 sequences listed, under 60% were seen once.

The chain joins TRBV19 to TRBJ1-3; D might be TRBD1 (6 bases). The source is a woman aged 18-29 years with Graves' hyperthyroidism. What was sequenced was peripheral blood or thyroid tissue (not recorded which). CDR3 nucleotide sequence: TGTGCCAGTAGTATCCCACAGGGACCTGGAAACACCATATATTTT. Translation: CASSIPQGPGNTIYF. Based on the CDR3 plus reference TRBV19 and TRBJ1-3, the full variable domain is DGGITQSPKYLFRKEGQNVTLSCEQNLNHDAMYWYRQDPGQGLRLIYYSQIVNDFQKGDIAEGYSVSREKKESFPLTVTSAQKNPTAFYLCASSIPQGPGNTIYFGEGSWLTVV.